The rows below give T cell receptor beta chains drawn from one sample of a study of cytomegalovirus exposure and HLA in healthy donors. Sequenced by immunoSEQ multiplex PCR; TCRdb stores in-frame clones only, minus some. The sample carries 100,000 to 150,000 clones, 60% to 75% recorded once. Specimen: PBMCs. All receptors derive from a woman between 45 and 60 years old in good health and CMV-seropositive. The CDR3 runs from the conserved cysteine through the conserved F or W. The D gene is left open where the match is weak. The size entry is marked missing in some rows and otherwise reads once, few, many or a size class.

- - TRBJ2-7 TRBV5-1 CASSRGSSYEQYF TGCGCCAGCAGCCGCGGTAGCTCCTACGAGCAGTACTTC
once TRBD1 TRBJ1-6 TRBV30 CAWRTGALHF TGTGCCTGGAGGACAGGGGCCCTCCACTTT
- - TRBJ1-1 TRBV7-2 CASSFFAGVITEAFF TGTGCCAGCAGCTTTTTTGCAGGGGTTATCACTGAAGCTTTCTTT
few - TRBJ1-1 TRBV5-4 CASSLGQQRTSNTEAFF TGTGCCAGCAGCTTGGGACAGCAGAGAACTTCGAACACTGAAGCTTTCTTT
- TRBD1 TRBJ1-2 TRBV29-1 CSVEERDRGSYGYTF TGCAGCGTTGAAGAGAGGGACAGGGGGAGCTATGGCTACACCTTC
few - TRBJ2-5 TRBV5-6 CASSFPSAGTETQYF TGTGCCAGCAGCTTCCCCTCCGCAGGCACGGAGACCCAGTACTTC
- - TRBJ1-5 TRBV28 CASSLGIFMNQPQHF TGTGCCAGCAGTTTGGGCATATTCATGAATCAGCCCCAGCATTTT
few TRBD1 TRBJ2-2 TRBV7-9 CASNRGPNTGELFF TGTGCCAGCAACAGGGGACCAAACACCGGGGAGCTGTTTTTT
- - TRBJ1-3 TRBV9 CASSVELPSSGNTIYF TGTGCCAGCAGCGTCGAACTCCCTAGCTCTGGAAACACCATATATTTT
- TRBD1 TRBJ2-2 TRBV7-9 CASSLVQGVTGELFF TGTGCCAGCAGCTTAGTGCAGGGGGTCACCGGGGAGCTGTTTTTT
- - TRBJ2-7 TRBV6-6 CASNGPEGHEQYF TGTGCCAGCAACGGACCGGAGGGCCACGAGCAGTACTTC
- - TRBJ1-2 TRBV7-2 CASSLDGSYGYTF TGTGCCAGCAGCTTAGATGGTAGCTATGGCTACACCTTC
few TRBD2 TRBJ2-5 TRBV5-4 CASSLVGAGPQETQYF TGTGCCAGCAGCTTGGTGGGAGCGGGGCCCCAAGAGACCCAGTACTTC
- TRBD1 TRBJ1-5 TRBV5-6 CASSRTGSSNQPQHF TGTGCCAGCAGCAGGACAGGGTCTAGCAATCAGCCCCAGCATTTT
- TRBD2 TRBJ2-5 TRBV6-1 CASSTRLAETQYF TGTGCCAGCAGTACCCGACTAGCAGAGACCCAGTACTTC
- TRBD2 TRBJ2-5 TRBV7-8 CASSLWGGEETQYF TGTGCCAGCAGCTTATGGGGGGGGGAAGAGACCCAGTACTTC
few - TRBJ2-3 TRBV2 CASREGLETDTQYF TGTGCCAGCAGGGAGGGACTGGAAACAGATACGCAGTATTTT
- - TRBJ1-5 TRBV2 CASSRGAQPQHF TGTGCCAGCAGTAGGGGCGCGCAGCCCCAGCATTTT
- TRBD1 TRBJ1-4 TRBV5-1 CASSWGQGKNEKLFF TGCGCCAGCAGCTGGGGACAGGGGAAAAATGAAAAACTGTTTTTT
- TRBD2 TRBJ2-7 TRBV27 CASSLTPGRANYEQYF TGTGCCAGCAGCCTAACCCCGGGGAGGGCCAATTACGAGCAGTACTTC
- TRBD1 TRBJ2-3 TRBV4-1 CASSQEDRGTDTQYF TGCGCCAGCAGCCAAGAGGACAGGGGCACAGATACGCAGTATTTT
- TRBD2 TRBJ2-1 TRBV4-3 CASSQTPGLAGGTYNEQFF TGCGCCAGCAGCCAGACCCCGGGACTAGCGGGGGGCACCTACAATGAGCAGTTCTTC
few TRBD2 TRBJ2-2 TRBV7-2 CASSVILARTGELFF TGTGCCAGCAGCGTGATACTAGCGCGAACCGGGGAGCTGTTTTTT
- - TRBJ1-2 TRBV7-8 CASSPNMGANYGYTF TGTGCCAGCAGCCCAAACATGGGGGCCAACTATGGCTACACCTTC
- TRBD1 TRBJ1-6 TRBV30 CAWRAGQGVPPLHF TGTGCCTGGAGAGCTGGACAGGGAGTACCGCCCCTCCACTTT
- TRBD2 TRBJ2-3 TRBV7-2 CASSPGLAGSDTQYF TGTGCCAGCAGCCCAGGACTAGCGGGGTCGGATACGCAGTATTTT
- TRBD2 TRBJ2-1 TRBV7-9 CASSFGLAGVDEQFF TGTGCCAGCAGCTTCGGACTAGCGGGGGTGGATGAGCAGTTCTTC
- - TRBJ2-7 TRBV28 CATDTSYEQYF TGTGCCACTGACACCTCCTACGAGCAGTACTTC
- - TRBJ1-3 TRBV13 CASSDRTVGNTIYF TGTGCCAGCAGCGATAGGACAGTTGGAAACACCATATATTTT
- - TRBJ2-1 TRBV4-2 CASSQVKQGHNEQFF TGTGCCAGCAGCCAAGTAAAACAGGGCCACAATGAGCAGTTCTTC
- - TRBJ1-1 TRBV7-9 CASSLARLSPRAEAFF TGTGCCAGCAGCTTAGCGCGTCTGTCCCCTCGGGCTGAAGCTTTCTTT
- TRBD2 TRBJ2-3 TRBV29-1 CSVGGGGTTDTQYF TGCAGCGTTGGAGGCGGGGGAACGACAGATACGCAGTATTTT
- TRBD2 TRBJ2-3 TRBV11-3 CASSTGTSGHSTDTQYF TGTGCCAGCAGCACGGGGACTAGCGGTCATAGCACAGATACGCAGTATTTT
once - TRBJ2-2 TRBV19 CASSTTGGNGELFF TGTGCCAGTTCGACTACAGGAGGGAACGGGGAGCTGTTTTTT
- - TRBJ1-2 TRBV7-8 CASSPGPEYGYTF TGTGCCAGCAGCCCGGGTCCTGAGTATGGCTACACCTTC